The 27 T cell receptor beta chains presented below share a single source sample, sequenced in a study of cytomegalovirus exposure and HLA in healthy donors. The PCR used 60 Vbeta and 13 Jbeta primers. Repertoires were generated with immunoSEQ multiplex PCR, while TCRdb's copy carries only in-frame clones and drops some. The data contain about 92,000 clones, around 85% of them singletons. The sequenced sample consisted of PBMCs. The receptor source for this set is a girl between 2 and 10 years old in good health and CMV-seropositive.

This clone occurred once. The chain employs TRBV19 and TRBJ2-5; the match to TRBD2 covers 8 bases. The CDR3 spans 12 residues. Germline V gene sequence: CDR1 LNHDA, CDR2 SQIVND (reference sequence). The junction had 1 base not matched to a gene; V was cut back by 5 bases and J by 5 bases. CDR3: CASSSGGETQYF. For the CDR3, the DNA is TGTGCCAGTAGTTCGGGAGGGGAGACCCAGTACTTC. Filled out from reference TRBV19 and TRBJ2-5, the complete variable domain reads DGGITQSPKYLFRKEGQNVTLSCEQNLNHDAMYWYRQDPGQGLRLIYYSQIVNDFQKGDIAEGYSVSREKKESFPLTVTSAQKNPTAFYLCASSSGGETQYFGPGTRLLVL.

The chain employs TRBV30 and TRBJ1-5; 9 positions match TRBD1. CDR1 and CDR2 from the germline V gene are GTSNPN and SVGIG (reference sequence). There are 15 residues in the CDR3. V dropped 2 bases and J dropped 7; count of bases not matched to a gene: 9. The DNA of the CDR3 is TGTGCCTGGAGTCAGGGACAGGGAGTAAGACAGCCCCAGCATTTT. This encodes CAWSQGQGVRQPQHF.

The CDR3 here is CASSQLGGDAKNIQYF. CDR3 sequence (DNA): TGTGCCAGCAGCCAATTAGGGGGGGATGCCAAAAACATTCAGTACTTC. V gene TRBV7-2 combines with J gene TRBJ2-4; D is possibly TRBD2 (7 bases). Germline V gene sequence: CDR1 SGHTA, CDR2 FQGNSA. With 5 bases removed from V and 1 base from J, the gap between germline ends came to 15 bases. The CDR3 is 16 amino acids.

The chain employs TRBV5-8 and TRBJ2-7; 9 bases map to TRBD1. Germline V gives CDR1 SGHTS, CDR2 YDEGEE. Trimming at V came to 6 bases and at J to 2 bases, leaving 12 bases not matched to a gene. The CDR3 spans 16 residues. CDR3 DNA sequence: TGTGCCAGCACCCTTTTTTCGGGACAGGGTCCCTACGAGCAGTACTTC. Its protein is CASTLFSGQGPYEQYF.

This clone has a handful of counts. J is TRBJ2-7 and V is TRBV10-1; D is possibly TRBD2 (5 bases). Germline V gives CDR1 WNHNN, CDR2 SYGVQD (reference sequence). Trimming removed 3 bases at V and 5 bases at J, with 8 bases between. This CDR3 region has 12 residues. DNA of the CDR3: TGCGCCAGCAGTGATCCCGGGAACGAGCAGTACTTC. Protein product: CASSDPGNEQYF.

J is TRBJ2-1 and V is TRBV2; 9 nucleotides match TRBD2. The CDR3 consists of 16 residues. V lost 2 bases to trimming and J lost 2 bases; unmatched junction nucleotides: 4. Germline loops: CDR1 SNHLY, CDR2 FYNNEI. In DNA form, the CDR3 reads TGTGCCAGCAGTGAACAGGCTAGCGGGGCCTACAATGAGCAGTTCTTC. Translated: CASSEQASGAYNEQFF.

The chain combines TRBV29-1 with TRBJ2-2; 7 bases map to TRBD1. From germline, CDR1 is SQVTM and CDR2 ANQGSEA. Trimming at V came to 6 bases and at J to 7 bases, leaving 8 bases not matched to a gene. The length of the CDR3 is 13 residues. The CDR3 here is CSVLEGAGGELFF. CDR3 DNA: TGCAGCGTCCTCGAGGGGGCGGGCGGGGAGCTGTTTTTT.

This sequence joins TRBV19 and TRBJ1-4, with a possible D match to TRBD1 (5 bases). The germline CDR1 and CDR2 sequences are LNHDA and SQIVND (reference sequence). This CDR3 has 15 amino acids. The V and J ends lost 0 bases and 4 bases respectively, with 9 bases between them. The CDR3 DNA reads as TGTGCCAGTAGTATAGAGGCAGGGTTTAATGAAAAACTGTTTTTT. It yields the protein CASSIEAGFNEKLFF.

This chain joins TRBV28 and TRBJ2-7; D gene uncertain. V lost 3 bases, J lost 2 bases, and 8 bases lay in between. Germline CDR1 MDHEN, CDR2 SYDVKM. This CDR3 has 13 amino acids. Here the CDR3 DNA reads TGTGCCAGCAGTTTCTCCCCTGCCTACGAGCAGTACTTC. It encodes CASSFSPAYEQYF.

The V call is TRBV30, the J call TRBJ2-7; D perhaps matches TRBD2 (5 bases). There are 11 residues in the CDR3. The germline V gene has CDR1 GTSNPN and CDR2 SVGIG (reference sequence). V dropped 2 bases and J dropped 7 bases, with 9 bases sitting between them. CDR3: CAWSYGVEQYF. Here the CDR3 DNA reads TGTGCCTGGAGTTACGGGGTTGAGCAGTACTTC.

The chain uses TRBV28 and TRBJ1-4; maybe TRBD1 (5 bases). V lost 5 bases, J lost 0 bases, and 10 bases lay in between. Germline CDR1 and CDR2: MDHEN and SYDVKM. This CDR3 is built from 15 residues. As DNA, the CDR3 is TGTGCCAGCAGTCAAACGGGGGCAACTAATGAAAAACTGTTTTTT. Protein sequence: CASSQTGATNEKLFF.

The gene calls are TRBV19 and TRBJ2-1, with D unclear. V lost 3 bases to trimming and J lost 0 bases, with 9 bases between them. This CDR3 has 15 amino acids. The germline gives CDR1 LNHDA, CDR2 SQIVND (reference sequence). As DNA, the CDR3 is TGTGCCAGTAGTATGGAGAGGAGCTCCTACAATGAGCAGTTCTTC. Its translation is CASSMERSSYNEQFF.

This chain connects TRBV29-1 to TRBJ2-1, with 9 bases matching TRBD2. This CDR3 comprises 14 residues. V gave up 4 bases and J gave up 13 bases; unmatched junction bases: 14. CDR1 and CDR2 (germline): SQVTM, ANQGSEA. The CDR3 protein is CSVVPSLGGRAQFF. CDR3 DNA sequence: TGCAGCGTTGTTCCCTCCCTTGGCGGGAGGGCACAGTTCTTC.

This clone was recorded only once. The J gene is TRBJ2-1, the V gene TRBV7-2; a weak D match, TRBD1 (5 bases). This CDR3 spans 14 amino acids. The V gene's germline CDR1 is SGHTA and CDR2 FQGNSA. Trimming shortened V by 1 base and J by 8 bases, and 12 bases separated the two germline ends. Here the CDR3 DNA reads TGTGCCAGCAGCTTAGGCCGCCCCAGGGATGAGCAGTTCTTC. This gives the protein CASSLGRPRDEQFF.

The CDR3 region is CAWDRGAQPQHF. The CDR3 DNA is TGTGCCTGGGACAGGGGGGCTCAGCCCCAGCATTTT. This chain links TRBV30 with TRBJ1-5; TRBD1 matches at 9 bases. The germline CDR1 and CDR2 sequences are GTSNPN and SVGIG (reference sequence). CDR3 length: 12 amino acids. Trimming took 5 bases from V and 6 from J; bases not matched to a gene: 2.

This clone appeared once. The CDR3 reads CASNRGANMVTEAFF. CDR3 coding DNA: TGTGCCAGTAACAGGGGAGCGAATATGGTCACTGAAGCTTTCTTT. The V and J genes are TRBV19 and TRBJ1-1, with 7 bases matching TRBD1. The J segment lost 4 bases and the V segment lost 7 bases, leaving 12 bases of the junction unmatched. The CDR3 is made up of 15 amino acids. From germline, CDR1 is LNHDA and CDR2 SQIVND (reference sequence).

The chain recombines TRBV27 with TRBJ1-5; D ambiguous. V gave up 5 bases and J gave up 5 bases, with 10 bases separating them. The CDR3 consists of 13 residues. Per the germline V gene, CDR1 is MNHEY and CDR2 is SMNVEV (reference sequence). This CDR3 is CASSEQIYQPQHF. DNA for the CDR3: TGTGCCAGCAGTGAACAGATTTATCAGCCCCAGCATTTT.

The J gene is TRBJ1-1, the V gene TRBV5-5, with D possibly matching TRBD1 (5 bases). The germline CDR1 and CDR2 sequences are SGHKS and YYEKEE (reference sequence). CDR3 length: 15 residues. V was cut by 1 base and J by 5 bases, with 15 bases left in between. As DNA, the CDR3 is TGTGCCAGCAGCTTGAGCATTGTCCGGGGGACTGAAGCTTTCTTT. Amino acids: CASSLSIVRGTEAFF.

The chain employs TRBV6-1 and TRBJ1-2; TRBD1 matches at 7 bases. The CDR3 spans 13 residues. CDR1 and CDR2 (germline): MNHNS, SASEGT. The V segment lost 10 bases and the J segment 3 bases; nucleotides outside the gene matches: 8. The CDR3 loop is CATFRQGHYGYTF. CDR3 DNA sequence: TGTGCCACCTTTAGACAGGGACACTATGGCTACACCTTC.

This chain uses TRBV11-3 with TRBJ2-3, with D possibly matching TRBD1 (6 bases). Germline V CDR1 and CDR2: SGHNT, YENEEA. This CDR3 spans 15 amino acids. Trimming stripped 5 bases from V and 2 bases from J, with 14 bases between. Here the CDR3 DNA reads TGTGCCAGCAGCCTCAGGGGCCTATCCACAGATACGCAGTATTTT. The encoded protein is CASSLRGLSTDTQYF.

This clone was seen once. This chain uses TRBV5-1 with TRBJ1-2; TRBD1 matches at 9 bases. Trimming took 0 bases from V and 4 from J; bases not matched to a gene: 4. The CDR3 totals 15 residues. Germline lookup yields CDR1 SGHRS and CDR2 YFSETQ. The CDR3 DNA follows: TGCGCCAGCAGCTTGGCGACAGGGGGAGGCTATGGCTACACCTTC. As protein: CASSLATGGGYGYTF.

CDR3 sequence: CASSRRRDSPQEPQHF. The CDR3 DNA follows: TGCGCCAGCAGTCGACGAAGGGACTCCCCCCAGGAGCCCCAGCATTTT. The chain is built from TRBV23-1 and TRBJ1-5, with D perhaps TRBD1 (5 bases). Being an ORF, TRBV23-1 has a function that is uncertain. Trimming pared 4 bases from V and 8 bases from J, leaving 21 bases between. The CDR3 sequence is 16 residues long.

The V and J genes are TRBV14 and TRBJ1-2, with 7 bases lining up with TRBD1. The CDR3 length is 14 residues. J gave up 5 bases and V 6 bases, and 9 bases lay outside the gene matches. Germline V CDR1 and CDR2: SGHDN, FVKESK. CDR3 sequence (DNA): TGTGCCAGCAGGCCTTTGACAGGGAAGTATGGCTACACCTTC. Protein sequence: CASRPLTGKYGYTF.

This chain links TRBV4-3 with TRBJ2-7; 11 nucleotides agree with TRBD2. Germline loops: CDR1 LGHNA, CDR2 YSLEER. The J segment lost 0 bases and the V segment lost 4 bases, leaving 5 bases of the junction unmatched. CDR3 length equals 16 residues. DNA for the CDR3: TGCGCCAGCAGCCCGGGACTAGCGGTGAGCTCCTACGAGCAGTACTTC. It yields the protein CASSPGLAVSSYEQYF.

The CDR3 region has the DNA TGTGCCAGCAGACGGGGAGAAAAACTGTTTTTT. Its protein product is CASRRGEKLFF. The chain combines TRBV28 with TRBJ1-4; D is ambiguous. V was clipped by 6 bases and J by 8 bases, with 7 bases between them. Per the germline V gene, CDR1 is MDHEN and CDR2 is SYDVKM. This CDR3 contains 11 residues.

This chain joins TRBV4-2 and TRBJ2-3, with 9 bases lining up with TRBD2. The germline V gene encodes CDR1 LGHNA and CDR2 YNFKEQ. V dropped 0 bases and J dropped 2; count of bases not matched to a gene: 6. The CDR3 sequence is 17 residues long. This CDR3 is CASSQETAGGITDTQYF. DNA for the CDR3: TGTGCCAGCAGCCAAGAGACTGCGGGGGGGATCACAGATACGCAGTATTTT.

The V call is TRBV10-3, the J call TRBJ1-3; 7 bases line up with TRBD1. The CDR3 has 15 amino acids. Germline loops: CDR1 ENHRY, CDR2 SYGVKD. Trimming removed 8 bases from V and 6 bases from J; junction bases left unmatched: 13. The CDR3: CAIGYGQDYANTIYF. CDR3 nucleotides: TGTGCCATCGGATACGGACAGGACTACGCAAACACCATATATTTT.